What follows is one TCR beta chain and its context. This entry belongs to a study of T cell changes during pregnancy in multiple sclerosis. The method was immunoSEQ multiplex PCR; TCRdb's version includes in-frame clones alone and lacks a portion of them. This sample has about 85,000 clones, with roughly nine tenths found just once. CDR1 SGDLS and CDR2 YYNGEE come from the germline V gene. Trimming cost V 0 bases and J 5 bases, with 7 bases left between them. The CDR3 spans 13 residues. Source: peripheral blood, taken in the first trimester of pregnancy. The chain is built from TRBV9 and TRBJ2-3; D call uncertain. This clonotype was sampled from a female donor with multiple sclerosis, enrolled in a pregnancy study. CDR3 loop: CASSVDRVDTQYF. The CDR3 bases are TGTGCCAGCAGCGTAGATCGGGTAGATACGCAGTATTTT.